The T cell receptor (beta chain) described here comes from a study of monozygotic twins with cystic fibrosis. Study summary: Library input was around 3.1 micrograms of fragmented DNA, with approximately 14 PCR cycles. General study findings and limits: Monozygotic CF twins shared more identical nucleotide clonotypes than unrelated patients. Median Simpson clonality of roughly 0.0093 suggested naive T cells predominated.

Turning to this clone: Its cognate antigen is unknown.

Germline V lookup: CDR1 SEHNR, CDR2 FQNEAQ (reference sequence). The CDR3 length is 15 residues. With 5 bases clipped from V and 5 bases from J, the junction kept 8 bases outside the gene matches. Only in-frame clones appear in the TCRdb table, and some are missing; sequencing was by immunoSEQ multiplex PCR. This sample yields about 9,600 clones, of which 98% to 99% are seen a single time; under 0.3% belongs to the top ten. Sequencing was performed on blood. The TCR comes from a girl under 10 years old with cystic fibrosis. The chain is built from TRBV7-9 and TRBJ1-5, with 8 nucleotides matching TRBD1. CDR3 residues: CASSPAGTGYQPQHF. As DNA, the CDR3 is TGTGCCAGCAGCCCTGCTGGGACAGGTTATCAGCCCCAGCATTTT.